Each of the 15 T cell receptor beta chains below was sequenced from the same sample in a study of CD8 T cells in Susac syndrome. Reverse transcription used about 0.45 to 1 ug RNA and random hexamers. TCRdb analysed the immunoSEQ multiplex PCR reads with MiXCR anew, one entry per CDR3 protein. There are approximately 200,000 distinct CDR3 sequences in the sample; approximately 96% occur only once, and approximately 0.09% lies in the top ten. What was sequenced was CD4+ T cells from PBMCs. These receptors originate from a human donor with multiple sclerosis.

V gene TRBV2 combines with J gene TRBJ1-4; D gene ambiguous. The V end lost 1 base, the J end lost 8 bases, and 8 bases lay between the germline ends. Germline V gene data show CDR1 as SNHLY and CDR2 as FYNNEI. This CDR3 spans 13 amino acids. The CDR3 coding sequence is TGTGCCAGCAGTGAAGGGGCGGAAGAAAAACTGTTTTTT. It specifies CASSEGAEEKLFF.

This clonotype was recorded only once. This rearrangement joins TRBV11-2 to TRBJ2-7, with 15 bases that match TRBD2. This CDR3 region has 18 residues. Germline values: CDR1 SGHAT, CDR2 FQNNGV. J was trimmed by 0 bases and V by 5 bases; bases with no gene match: 8. CDR3: CASSPQGLAGGSSYEQYF. DNA of the CDR3: TGTGCCAGCAGCCCTCAGGGACTAGCGGGGGGAAGCTCCTACGAGCAGTACTTC.

This chain links TRBV2 with TRBJ1-5, with D uncertain. In germline, CDR1 is SNHLY, CDR2 FYNNEI. Trimming left V 3 bases short and J 4 bases short, with 7 bases between. This CDR3 comprises 13 residues. CDR3 region: CASSDGRNQPQHF. Written as DNA, the CDR3 is TGTGCCAGCAGTGACGGGAGAAATCAGCCCCAGCATTTT.

The genes are TRBV19 and TRBJ1-6; a weak D match, TRBD1 (5 bases). CDR1 and CDR2 from the germline V gene are LNHDA and SQIVND (reference sequence). V gave up 5 bases and J gave up 3 bases, with 11 bases separating them. CDR3 length equals 15 residues. In DNA form, the CDR3 reads TGTGCCAGTAGTGAGACAGTGAACTATAATTCACCCCTCCACTTT. This sequence encodes CASSETVNYNSPLHF.

The V call is TRBV18, the J call TRBJ2-1; no clear D gene. From germline, CDR1 is KGHSH and CDR2 LQKENI. The CDR3 is made up of 15 amino acids. V lost 2 bases to trimming and J lost 0 bases, with 8 bases between them. CDR3 amino acids: CASSPLPSSYNEQFF. The CDR3 nucleotides read TGTGCCAGCTCACCATTACCTAGCTCCTACAATGAGCAGTTCTTC.

This clonotype was counted a single time. The gene calls are TRBV18 and TRBJ1-2; a weak D match, TRBD1 (6 bases). The CDR3 totals 15 residues. Germline CDR1 is KGHSH and CDR2 is LQKENI. The V end lost 3 bases, the J end lost 3 bases, and 14 bases lay between the germline ends. The CDR3 coding sequence is TGTGCCAGCTCACCTGAGTCAGGGGTTGACTATGGCTACACCTTC. Protein: CASSPESGVDYGYTF. Using reference TRBV18 and TRBJ1-2 for the parts outside the CDR3, the full variable domain is NAGVMQNPRHLVRRRGQEARLRCSPMKGHSHVYWYRQLPEEGLKFMVYLQKENIIDESGMPKERFSAEFPKEGPSILRIQQVVRGDSAAYFCASSPESGVDYGYTFGSGTRLTVV.

The chain employs TRBV2 and TRBJ1-2; TRBD1 might be the D (6 bases). The CDR3 spans 14 residues. The germline V gene has CDR1 SNHLY and CDR2 FYNNEI. The V and J ends lost 1 base and 5 bases respectively, with 11 bases between them. The CDR3 protein is CASSEGAQGYGYTF. As DNA, the CDR3 is TGTGCCAGCAGTGAAGGGGCACAGGGTTATGGCTACACCTTC. The full variable domain, with the rest looked up from reference TRBV2 and TRBJ1-2, is EPEVTQTPSHQVTQMGQEVILRCVPISNHLYFYWYRQILGQKVEFLVSFYNNEISEKSEIFDDQFSVERPDGSNFTLKIRSTKLEDSAMYFCASSEGAQGYGYTFGSGTRLTVV.

This chain joins TRBV27 and TRBJ1-2; D is unclear. The germline V gene encodes CDR1 MNHEY and CDR2 SMNVEV (reference sequence). V was trimmed by 5 bases and J by 4 bases, leaving 8 bases between them. The CDR3 runs 12 residues. For the CDR3, the DNA is TGTGCCAGCAGTACTGGCGGCTATGGCTACACCTTC. Amino acid sequence: CASSTGGYGYTF.

The chain joins TRBV30 to TRBJ1-4; D remains ambiguous. The V end was cut by 0 bases, the J end by 8 bases, with 19 bases between. Germline CDR1 is GTSNPN and CDR2 is SVGIG (reference sequence). CDR3 length equals 16 residues. The CDR3 region is CAWSVGSQVQGEKLFF. CDR3 DNA: TGTGCCTGGAGTGTTGGCAGTCAAGTCCAAGGGGAAAAACTGTTTTTT.

The chain carries TRBV20-1 and TRBJ2-7; 12 bases agree with TRBD1. J gave up 4 bases and V 1 base, and 2 bases lay outside the gene matches. Germline CDR1 is DFQATT and CDR2 is SNEGSKA (reference sequence). The CDR3 extends over 14 amino acids. CDR3 residues: CSARGDRGRYEQYF. Written as DNA, the CDR3 is TGCAGTGCTAGAGGGGACAGGGGGCGATACGAGCAGTACTTC.

The chain employs TRBV7-2 and TRBJ2-1; no reliable D call. Per the germline V gene, CDR1 is SGHTA and CDR2 is FQGNSA. V lost 4 bases and J lost 0, with 19 bases in between. This CDR3 region has 18 residues. As DNA, the CDR3 is TGTGCCAGCAGCTCACCGTCGCGGAAGGGCAGCTCCTACAATGAGCAGTTCTTC. Translation: CASSSPSRKGSSYNEQFF.

The rearrangement uses TRBV15 and TRBJ2-5; D is ambiguous. Germline CDR1 and CDR2: LNHNV and YYDKDF (reference sequence). The V gene lost 0 bases and the J gene lost 5 bases, with 13 bases spanning the gap. This CDR3 comprises 15 residues. This chain's CDR3 is CATSRDYGTDETQYF. The CDR3 coding sequence is TGTGCCACCAGCAGAGATTATGGAACCGATGAGACCCAGTACTTC.

This clonotype has just a few counts. This chain connects TRBV30 to TRBJ2-3; possibly TRBD2 for D (5 bases). The CDR3 spans 15 residues. Trimming stripped 0 bases from V and 3 bases from J, with 13 bases between. The V gene's germline CDR1 is GTSNPN and CDR2 SVGIG (reference sequence). CDR3 residues: CAWSVRTSRTDTQYF. Here the CDR3 DNA reads TGTGCCTGGAGTGTCCGGACTTCGAGGACAGATACGCAGTATTTT. Combining the CDR3 with reference TRBV30 and TRBJ2-3 gives the whole variable domain SQTIHQWPATLVQPVGSPLSLECTVEGTSNPNLYWYRQAAGRGLQLLFYSVGIGQISSEVPQNLSASRPQDRQFILSSKKLLLSDSGFYLCAWSVRTSRTDTQYFGPGTRLTVL.

This chain uses TRBV6-2 or TRBV6-3 with TRBJ2-3; D ambiguous. CDR1 and CDR2 from the germline V gene are MNHEY and SVGEGT. The V end was cut by 7 bases, the J end by 4 bases, with 9 bases between. The CDR3 loop spans 12 amino acids. CDR3 sequence reads: CASKEGPDTQYF. In DNA, the CDR3 is TGTGCCAGCAAAGAAGGGCCAGATACGCAGTATTTT.

The chain carries TRBV12-3 or TRBV12-4 and TRBJ1-3; D not resolved. Trimming took 4 bases from V and 1 from J, leaving 14 bases between them. The CDR3 is 16 residues long. The CDR3 is CASSSARSSSGNTIYF. Here the CDR3 DNA reads TGTGCCAGCAGTTCTGCCCGAAGCTCGTCTGGAAACACCATATATTTT.